Below, 21 T cell receptor beta chains from the same sample are listed, as sequenced in a study of regulatory T cells in long-lasting Graves disease (dated by TCRdb to the early 2020s). The intended sense of this specimen's time point label: newly diagnosed GD, antithyroid drugs for less than 3 months. RNA was extracted from PBMCs in TRIzol for both TCR sequencing and RNA sequencing. The library was produced with multiplex PCR. TCRdb shows the sequencer as Illumina HiSeq 4000. To build TCR beta libraries, CDR3 regions were amplified by Arm-PCR using iRepertoire HTBI primers. In-frame beta chains were kept once TCRdb had trimmed the public reads at Q25 with fastp and called clones with MiXCR. Identical CDR3 proteins give one entry, which carries the most common genes and DNA. This sample has 530,000 or so distinct CDR3 sequences in its table, and about 16% of those were observed once. Together, the top ten hold more than 10% of the sample.

These records were also assigned to another study, of T cells in Graves' hyperthyroidism and ophthalmopathy.

The sample here was peripheral blood mononuclear cells (PBMCs), taken at new diagnosis, from a patient treated with antithyroid drugs. Every receptor here comes from a man aged 18 to 30 with Graves disease. Donor details come from another sample of the same person, matched by shared clones.

This clonotype was seen at least ten times. The J gene is TRBJ2-5, the V gene TRBV6-1; TRBD2 is a possible D gene (7 bases). V lost 6 bases and J 4 bases, leaving 18 bases between the germline ends. CDR3 length: 15 amino acids. The V gene's germline CDR1 is MNHNS and CDR2 SASEGT. The CDR3 DNA sequence: TGTGCCAGCAGCCCGACCCGGGGGGCACGAGAGACCCAGTACTTC. Protein: CASSPTRGARETQYF.

This clonotype came up a few times. This rearrangement joins TRBV10-1 to TRBJ2-1; 14 positions agree with TRBD2. This CDR3 has 13 amino acids. The trim removed 6 bases at V and 9 bases at J, leaving 1 base unmatched. Germline V gene sequence: CDR1 WNHNN, CDR2 SYGVQD (reference sequence). This CDR3 is CASSGTSGSEQFF. CDR3 DNA sequence: TGCGCCAGCAGCGGGACTAGCGGGAGTGAGCAGTTCTTC.

This clonotype was found many times. The rearrangement links TRBV7-2 to TRBJ2-7; 7 bases are a match to TRBD2. The V and J ends lost 5 bases and 3 bases, in that order; junction bases with no gene match: 13. Per the germline V gene, CDR1 is SGHTA and CDR2 is FQGNSA. There are 16 residues in the CDR3. This CDR3 is CASSPPPGLVFYEQYF. The CDR3 bases are TGTGCCAGCAGCCCACCCCCCGGACTAGTCTTCTACGAGCAGTACTTC.

The chain is built from TRBV6-2 or TRBV6-3 and TRBJ2-7; D remains unclear. This CDR3 is built from 14 residues. Germline V gene lookup returns CDR1 MNHEY and CDR2 SVGEGT. Trimming removed 6 bases at V and 6 bases at J, with 18 bases between. The CDR3: CASSTAGSFSEQYF. As DNA, the CDR3 is TGTGCCAGCAGCACAGCCGGATCTTTCTCCGAGCAGTACTTC.

This clonotype turned up a few times. The J gene is TRBJ2-3, the V gene TRBV30, with D possibly being TRBD2 (6 bases). The CDR3 length is 13 residues. V was trimmed by 4 bases and J by 1 base, leaving 9 bases between them. In germline, CDR1 is GTSNPN, CDR2 SVGIG (reference sequence). The DNA for the CDR3 is TGTGCCTGGACGTTAGCGGGCACAGATACGCAGTATTTT. Residues: CAWTLAGTDTQYF.

This clonotype has ten or more counts. The rearrangement links TRBV7-3 to TRBJ2-1, with TRBD2 identical over 8 bases. The V and J ends lost 4 bases and 4 bases, in that order; junction bases with no gene match: 6. From germline, CDR1 is SGHTA and CDR2 FQGTGA. This CDR3 contains 15 residues. DNA of the CDR3: TGTGCCAGCAGCTCCTCTAGCGGGCGTTACAATGAGCAGTTCTTC. It yields the protein CASSSSSGRYNEQFF. The whole variable domain, remainder taken from reference TRBV7-3 and TRBJ2-1, is GAGVSQTPSNKVTEKGKYVELRCDPISGHTALYWYRQSLGQGPEFLIYFQGTGAADDSGLPNDRFFAVRPEGSVSTLKIQRTERGDSAVYLCASSSSSGRYNEQFFGPGTRLTVL.

This clonotype was found many times. The V gene is TRBV20-1, the J gene TRBJ2-1; D unclear. In germline, CDR1 is DFQATT, CDR2 SNEGSKA (reference sequence). Trimming cost V 0 bases and J 8 bases, with 11 bases left between them. There are 13 residues in the CDR3. The CDR3 DNA is TGCAGTGCTAGAGATGTGTTAGGAGATGAGCAGTTCTTC. It is translated as CSARDVLGDEQFF.

This clonotype came up many times. V is TRBV11-2 and J is TRBJ2-1; 12 bases align to TRBD1. V shed 5 bases, J shed 14 bases, and the junction held 13 bases outside the gene matches. Germline assignment: CDR1 SGHAT and CDR2 FQNNGV. The CDR3 consists of 15 residues. CDR3 DNA: TGTGCCAGCAGCGCCCCCGGGACAGGGGGCTTAGGGAAGTTCTTC. It codes for CASSAPGTGGLGKFF.

This clonotype came up many times. The chain carries TRBV29-1 and TRBJ2-1, with D unresolved. Germline V gene data show CDR1 as SQVTM and CDR2 as ANQGSEA. V lost 3 bases and J 4 bases, leaving 4 bases between the germline ends. The CDR3 covers 11 residues. In nucleotides, the CDR3 is TGCAGCGTTGAGAATTACAATGAGCAGTTCTTC. Translation: CSVENYNEQFF.

This clonotype was detected many times. The rearrangement links TRBV7-9 to TRBJ2-7; D might be TRBD1 (6 bases). The CDR3 extends over 17 amino acids. The V end was cut by 6 bases, the J end by 0 bases, with 21 bases between. CDR1 and CDR2 from the germline V gene are SEHNR and FQNEAQ (reference sequence). The CDR3 DNA reads TGTGCCAGCAGACCCCCACCCCGGGACAAGTACTCCTACGAGCAGTACTTC. Translated: CASRPPPRDKYSYEQYF.

There are a few counts of this clonotype. The V gene is TRBV9, the J gene TRBJ2-3, with 10 bases fitting TRBD2. V shed 3 bases, J shed 1 base, and the junction held 5 bases outside the gene matches. The germline CDR1 and CDR2 sequences are SGDLS and YYNGEE. This CDR3 has 16 amino acids. CDR3 sequence (DNA): TGTGCCAGCAGCGGCGGGACTAGCGAGGGCACAGATACGCAGTATTTT. This encodes CASSGGTSEGTDTQYF.

The CDR3 reads CSASGGSTPSYEQYF. In DNA, the CDR3 is TGCAGTGCTAGTGGAGGGTCGACCCCGTCCTACGAGCAGTACTTC. J is TRBJ2-7 and V is TRBV20-1; perhaps TRBD2 as D (6 bases). Trimming took off 3 bases at V and 1 base at J, with 16 bases between the two ends. Germline-derived CDR1 and CDR2 are DFQATT and SNEGSKA (reference sequence). This CDR3 spans 15 amino acids.

There are many counts of this clonotype. This chain joins TRBV27 and TRBJ2-1; D remains unclear. The CDR3 is 19 residues long. Trimming took 4 bases from V and 6 from J, leaving 28 bases between them. Germline V gene data show CDR1 as MNHEY and CDR2 as SMNVEV (reference sequence). CDR3 sequence: CASSSPGLITMFPGNEQFF. The CDR3 region has the DNA TGTGCCAGCAGTTCTCCCGGTCTCATTACTATGTTCCCCGGCAATGAGCAGTTCTTC.

V gene TRBV6-1 combines with J gene TRBJ2-4; 10 positions agree with TRBD2. V lost 11 bases to trimming and J lost 2 bases; unmatched junction nucleotides: 9. Germline CDR1 reads MNHNS; CDR2 reads SASEGT. The CDR3 length is 15 residues. CDR3 DNA: TGTGCCGGCGCAACTAGCGGGGAATCCAAAAACATTCAGTACTTC. Translating gives CAGATSGESKNIQYF.

This clonotype was observed many times. The V and J genes are TRBV18 and TRBJ2-7; D is undetermined. V was clipped by 1 base and J by 2 bases, with 9 bases between them. This CDR3 has 14 residues. CDR1 and CDR2 from the germline V gene are KGHSH and LQKENI. CDR3 in amino acids: CASSPLSPPYEQYF. CDR3 bases: TGTGCCAGCTCACCACTTTCGCCCCCCTACGAGCAGTACTTC.

This clonotype has ten or more counts. This sequence joins TRBV6-1 and TRBJ1-2, with D unclear. The CDR3 extends over 13 amino acids. The germline gives CDR1 MNHNS, CDR2 SASEGT. Trimming removed 4 bases at V and 4 bases at J, with 10 bases between. CDR3 residues: CASSGPSVYGYTF. Here the CDR3 DNA reads TGTGCCAGCAGTGGCCCGTCAGTCTATGGCTACACCTTC.

This clonotype was seen repeatedly, ten times or more. V usage is TRBV29-1 and J usage is TRBJ1-1; 9 positions match TRBD1. CDR1 and CDR2 from the germline V gene are SQVTM and ANQGSEA. The CDR3 spans 15 residues. The junction had 8 bases not matched to a gene; V was cut back by 6 bases and J by 0 bases. The DNA for the CDR3 is TGCAGCGTCGCTCCGGGACAGGGCATGAACACTGAAGCTTTCTTT. This gives the protein CSVAPGQGMNTEAFF. Filled out from reference TRBV29-1 and TRBJ1-1, the complete variable domain reads SAVISQKPSRDICQRGTSLTIQCQVDSQVTMMFWYRQQPGQSLTLIATANQGSEATYESGFVIDKFPISRPNLTFSTLTVSNMSPEDSSIYLCSVAPGQGMNTEAFFGQGTRLTVV.

This clonotype was picked up many times. The V gene is TRBV20-1, the J gene TRBJ2-5, with TRBD2 identical over 7 bases. Unmatched junction bases numbered 5, after V lost 0 bases and J lost 1 base. There are 15 residues in the CDR3. Germline V gene data show CDR1 as DFQATT and CDR2 as SNEGSKA (reference sequence). CDR3 coding DNA: TGCAGTGCTAGAGAGGATAGCGGGTTCCAAGAGACCCAGTACTTC. It is translated as CSAREDSGFQETQYF.

This clonotype was picked up many times. The chain has TRBV27 and TRBJ2-4; 10 bases align to TRBD1. The CDR3 is made up of 18 amino acids. With V trimmed by 5 bases and J by 0 bases, 10 bases remained unmatched. The germline gives CDR1 MNHEY, CDR2 SMNVEV (reference sequence). This CDR3 is CASSPGRRDRGAKNIQYF. CDR3 coding DNA: TGTGCCAGCAGTCCCGGACGAAGGGACAGGGGAGCCAAAAACATTCAGTACTTC.

The sample holds many counts of this clonotype. V gene TRBV5-1 combines with J gene TRBJ2-3, with D possibly called TRBD1 or TRBD2 (5 bases each). The V and J ends lost 3 bases and 4 bases respectively, with 18 bases between them. Germline-derived CDR1 and CDR2 are SGHRS and YFSETQ. The CDR3 runs to 16 residues. The DNA for the CDR3 is TGCGCCAGCAGCTCGGGACCTAGTCTACGGGCAGATACGCAGTATTTT. Residues: CASSSGPSLRADTQYF. The whole variable domain, remainder taken from reference TRBV5-1 and TRBJ2-3, is KAGVTQTPRYLIKTRGQQVTLSCSPISGHRSVSWYQQTPGQGLQFLFEYFSETQRNKGNFPGRFSGRQFSNSRSEMNVSTLELGDSALYLCASSSGPSLRADTQYFGPGTRLTVL.

This clonotype was seen many times. The rearrangement links TRBV24-1 to TRBJ1-2; no reliable D call. The CDR3 totals 13 residues. Between the trimmed V and J ends, which lost 6 bases and 8 bases, there was a span of 15 bases. Germline CDR1 reads KGHDR; CDR2 reads SFDVKD. This CDR3 is CATSSPSTGGYTF. For the CDR3, the DNA is TGTGCCACCAGTTCGCCCTCGACGGGGGGCTACACCTTC.